This T cell receptor beta chain was profiled in a study of blood T cell repertoires in COVID-19. Overall study: Specimens from acute and convalescent COVID-19 originated in the United States, Italy and Spain.

The authors' processing: Reference gene primer amplification gave nucleated cell count estimates. The data were produced by immunoSEQ multiplex PCR, yet TCRdb's version contains in-frame clones alone and is incomplete. V, J and clone size are taken as reported in that table, and D and trimming were inferred from the DNA itself. Of about 110,000 clones in the sample, 70% to 90% are singletons; the top ten hold 4.8%. The CDR3 totals 11 residues. CDR1 and CDR2 from the germline V gene are SNHLY and FYNNEI. Trimming shortened V by 11 bases and J by 5 bases, and 13 bases separated the two germline ends. The sequenced material came from peripheral blood. The V gene is TRBV2, the J gene TRBJ2-7; D remains ambiguous. The sequence was obtained from a human donor in a cohort sampled during active COVID-19. The CDR3 region has the DNA TGTGCCGGCGGAGTTTTGGACGAGCAGTACTTC. This sequence encodes CAGGVLDEQYF.